The entry below describes one TCR beta chain. These data belong to a study of T-cell memory formation after mild COVID-19. Study-wide background: Largely, TCR clusters stayed within a single donor.

This CDR3 contains 15 residues. The germline V gene encodes CDR1 SGDLS and CDR2 YYNGEE. Trimming at V came to 3 bases and at J to 5 bases, leaving 10 bases not matched to a gene. Barcoded TCR alpha and TCR beta cDNA libraries with UMIs came from 5'RACE using constant-segment primers. TCRdb re-derived calls from the 5' RACE reads in MiXCR, one entry per CDR3 protein. Of around 200,000 distinct CDR3 sequences in the sample, over 20% were seen once. This clonotype originated in an adult woman who had mild COVID-19 (a few samples of this study predate the infection). Cell type and time point are not known. The rearrangement joins TRBV9 to TRBJ1-2; 7 positions agree with TRBD1. The sequenced sample consisted of PBMCs or a T cell subset sorted from them (not recorded which). Here the CDR3 reads CASSDFHRGGYGYTF. The CDR3 nucleotides are TGTGCCAGCAGCGACTTTCACAGGGGCGGGTATGGCTACACCTTC.